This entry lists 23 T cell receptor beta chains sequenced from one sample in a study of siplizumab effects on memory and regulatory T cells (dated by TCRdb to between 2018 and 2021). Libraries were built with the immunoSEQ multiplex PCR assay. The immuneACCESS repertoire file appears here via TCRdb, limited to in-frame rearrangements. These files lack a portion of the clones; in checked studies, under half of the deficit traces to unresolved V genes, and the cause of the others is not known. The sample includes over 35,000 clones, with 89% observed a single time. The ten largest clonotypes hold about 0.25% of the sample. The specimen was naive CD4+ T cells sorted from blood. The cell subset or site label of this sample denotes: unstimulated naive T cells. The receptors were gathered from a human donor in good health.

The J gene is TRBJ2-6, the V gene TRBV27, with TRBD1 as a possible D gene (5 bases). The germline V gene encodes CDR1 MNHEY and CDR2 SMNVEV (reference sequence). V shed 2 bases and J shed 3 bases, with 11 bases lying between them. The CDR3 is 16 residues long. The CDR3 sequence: CASSLGRAFGANVLTF. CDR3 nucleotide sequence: TGTGCCAGCAGTTTAGGCAGGGCTTTTGGGGCCAACGTCCTGACTTTC.

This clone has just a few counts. Here the CDR3 DNA reads TGTGCCACTCGATTTACGGACACTGAAGCTTTCTTT. It specifies CATRFTDTEAFF. The chain links TRBV10-3 to TRBJ1-1; D call uncertain. V shed 10 bases and J shed 3 bases, with 12 bases lying between them. Per the germline V gene, CDR1 is ENHRY and CDR2 is SYGVKD. The CDR3 is made up of 12 amino acids.

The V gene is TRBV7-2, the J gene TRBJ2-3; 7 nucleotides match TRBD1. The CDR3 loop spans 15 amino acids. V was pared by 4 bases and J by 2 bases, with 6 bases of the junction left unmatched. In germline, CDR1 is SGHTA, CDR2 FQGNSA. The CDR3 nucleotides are TGTGCCAGCAGCTCCGAGGGGGCCCACACAGATACGCAGTATTTT. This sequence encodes CASSSEGAHTDTQYF.

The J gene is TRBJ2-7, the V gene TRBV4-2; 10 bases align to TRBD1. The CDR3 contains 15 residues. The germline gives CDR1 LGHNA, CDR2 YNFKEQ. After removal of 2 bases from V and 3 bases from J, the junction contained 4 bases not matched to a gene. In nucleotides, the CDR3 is TGTGCCAGCAGCCAATCCGGGACAGGGGTCTACGAGCAGTACTTC. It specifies CASSQSGTGVYEQYF.

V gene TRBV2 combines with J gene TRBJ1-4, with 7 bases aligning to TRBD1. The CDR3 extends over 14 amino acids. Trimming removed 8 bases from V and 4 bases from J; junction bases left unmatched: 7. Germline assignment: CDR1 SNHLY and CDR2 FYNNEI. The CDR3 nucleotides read TGTGCCAGCCGCCAGGGGGACGGTAATGAAAAACTGTTTTTT. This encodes CASRQGDGNEKLFF. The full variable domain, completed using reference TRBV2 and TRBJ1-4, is EPEVTQTPSHQVTQMGQEVILRCVPISNHLYFYWYRQILGQKVEFLVSFYNNEISEKSEIFDDQFSVERPDGSNFTLKIRSTKLEDSAMYFCASRQGDGNEKLFFGSGTQLSVL.

CDR3 sequence (DNA): TGTGCCAGCAGGATGTCCTTCAAGGGCTACGAGCAGTACTTC. This encodes CASRMSFKGYEQYF. The chain carries TRBV5-6 and TRBJ2-7, with D uncertain. V was trimmed by 5 bases and J by 3 bases, leaving 15 bases between them. CDR1 and CDR2 (germline): SGHDT, YYEEEE. The CDR3 spans 14 residues.

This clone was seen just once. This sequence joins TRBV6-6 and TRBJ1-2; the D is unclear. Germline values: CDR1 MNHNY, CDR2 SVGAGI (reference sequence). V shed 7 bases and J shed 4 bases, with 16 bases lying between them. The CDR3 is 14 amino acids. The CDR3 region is CASMVRRRSYGYTF. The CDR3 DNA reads TGTGCCAGCATGGTAAGGAGGAGAAGCTATGGCTACACCTTC.

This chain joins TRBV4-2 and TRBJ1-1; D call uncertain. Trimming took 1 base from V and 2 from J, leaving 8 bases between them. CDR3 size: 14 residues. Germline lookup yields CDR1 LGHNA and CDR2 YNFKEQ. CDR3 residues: CASSQAEGNTEAFF. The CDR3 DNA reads TGTGCCAGCAGCCAAGCAGAGGGCAACACTGAAGCTTTCTTT.

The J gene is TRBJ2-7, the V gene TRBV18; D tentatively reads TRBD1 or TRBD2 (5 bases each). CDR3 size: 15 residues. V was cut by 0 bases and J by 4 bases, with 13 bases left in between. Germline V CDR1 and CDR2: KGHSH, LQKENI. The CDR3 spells CASSPPPGRRYEQYF. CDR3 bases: TGTGCCAGCTCACCACCGCCGGGACGTAGATACGAGCAGTACTTC.

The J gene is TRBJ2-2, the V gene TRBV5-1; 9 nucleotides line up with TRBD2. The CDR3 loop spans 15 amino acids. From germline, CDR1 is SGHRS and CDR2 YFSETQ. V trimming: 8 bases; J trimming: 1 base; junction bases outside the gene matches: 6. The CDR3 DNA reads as TGCGCCAGTTCTGCTAGCGGGGTGAACACCGGGGAGCTGTTTTTT. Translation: CASSASGVNTGELFF.

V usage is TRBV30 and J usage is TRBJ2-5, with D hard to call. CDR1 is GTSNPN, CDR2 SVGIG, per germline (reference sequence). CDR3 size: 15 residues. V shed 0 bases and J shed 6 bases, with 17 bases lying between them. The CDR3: CAWSVISHRIQTQYF. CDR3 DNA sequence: TGTGCCTGGAGTGTAATTTCACACCGGATCCAGACCCAGTACTTC.

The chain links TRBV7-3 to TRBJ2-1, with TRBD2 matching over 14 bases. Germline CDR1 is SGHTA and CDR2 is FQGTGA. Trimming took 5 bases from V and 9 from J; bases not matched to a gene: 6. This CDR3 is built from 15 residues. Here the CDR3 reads CASSPRLAGGSEQFF. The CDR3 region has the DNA TGTGCCAGCAGCCCAAGACTAGCGGGAGGGAGTGAGCAGTTCTTC.

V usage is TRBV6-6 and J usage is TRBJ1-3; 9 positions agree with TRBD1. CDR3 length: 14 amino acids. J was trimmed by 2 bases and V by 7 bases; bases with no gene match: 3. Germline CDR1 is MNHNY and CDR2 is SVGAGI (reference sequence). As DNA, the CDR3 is TGTGCCAGCAACGGACAGGGGACTGGAAACACCATATATTTT. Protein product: CASNGQGTGNTIYF.

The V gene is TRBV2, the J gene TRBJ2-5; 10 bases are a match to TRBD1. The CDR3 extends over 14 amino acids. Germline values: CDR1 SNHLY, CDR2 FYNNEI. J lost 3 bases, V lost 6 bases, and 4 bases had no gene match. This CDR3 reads CASRSGQGKETQYF. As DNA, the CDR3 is TGTGCCAGCAGATCGGGACAGGGGAAAGAGACCCAGTACTTC.

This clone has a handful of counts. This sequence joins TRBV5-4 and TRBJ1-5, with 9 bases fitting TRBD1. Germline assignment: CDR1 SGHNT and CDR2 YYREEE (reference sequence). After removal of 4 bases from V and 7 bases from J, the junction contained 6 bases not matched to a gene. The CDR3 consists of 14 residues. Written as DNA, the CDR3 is TGTGCCAGCAGCCAGGGACAGGGTTCCCAGCCCCAGCATTTT. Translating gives CASSQGQGSQPQHF.

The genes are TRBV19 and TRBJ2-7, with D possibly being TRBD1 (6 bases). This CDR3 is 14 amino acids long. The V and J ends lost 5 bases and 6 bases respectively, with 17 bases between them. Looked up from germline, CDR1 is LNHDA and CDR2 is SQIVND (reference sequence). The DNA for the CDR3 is TGTGCCAGTAGTCTACGACAGGAGTATCCCGAGCAGTACTTC. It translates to CASSLRQEYPEQYF. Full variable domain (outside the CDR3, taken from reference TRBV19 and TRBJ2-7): DGGITQSPKYLFRKEGQNVTLSCEQNLNHDAMYWYRQDPGQGLRLIYYSQIVNDFQKGDIAEGYSVSREKKESFPLTVTSAQKNPTAFYLCASSLRQEYPEQYFGPGTRLTVT.

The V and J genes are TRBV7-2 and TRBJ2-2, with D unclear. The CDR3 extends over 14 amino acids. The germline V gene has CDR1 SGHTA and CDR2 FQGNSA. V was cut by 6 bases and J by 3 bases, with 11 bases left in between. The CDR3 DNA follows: TGTGCCAGCAGGTTTCTAGTAGACACCGGGGAGCTGTTTTTT. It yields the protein CASRFLVDTGELFF.

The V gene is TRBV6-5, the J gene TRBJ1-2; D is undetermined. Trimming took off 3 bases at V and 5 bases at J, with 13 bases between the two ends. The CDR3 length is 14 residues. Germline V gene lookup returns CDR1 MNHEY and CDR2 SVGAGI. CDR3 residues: CASSYSPLQYGYTF. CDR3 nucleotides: TGTGCCAGCAGTTATTCTCCCTTGCAGTATGGCTACACCTTC.

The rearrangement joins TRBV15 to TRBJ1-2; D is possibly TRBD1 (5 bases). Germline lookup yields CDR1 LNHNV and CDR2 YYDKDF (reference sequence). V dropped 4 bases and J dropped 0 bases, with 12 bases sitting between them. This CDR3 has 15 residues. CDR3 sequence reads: CATSKGAGTNYGYTF. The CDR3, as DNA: TGTGCCACCAGCAAAGGGGCAGGAACTAACTATGGCTACACCTTC.

Written as DNA, the CDR3 is TGTGCCAGCAGTAAAACCCGAGCGGATACGCAGTATTTT. Translated: CASSKTRADTQYF. This chain connects TRBV6-5 to TRBJ2-3, with unresolved D. Trimming cost V 5 bases and J 6 bases, with 12 bases left between them. This CDR3 region has 13 residues. Germline CDR1 is MNHEY and CDR2 is SVGAGI.

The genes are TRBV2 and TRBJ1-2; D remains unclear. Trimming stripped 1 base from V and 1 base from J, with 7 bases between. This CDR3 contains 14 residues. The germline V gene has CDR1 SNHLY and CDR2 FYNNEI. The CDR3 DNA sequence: TGTGCCAGCAGTGAAGGTGGGAATAACTATGGCTACACCTTC. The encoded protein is CASSEGGNNYGYTF.

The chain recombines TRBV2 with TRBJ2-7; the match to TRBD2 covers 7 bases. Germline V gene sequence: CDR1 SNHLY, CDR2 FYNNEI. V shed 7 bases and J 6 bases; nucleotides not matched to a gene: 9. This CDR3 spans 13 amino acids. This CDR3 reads CASIRREGSEQYF. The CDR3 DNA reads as TGTGCCAGCATAAGGAGGGAGGGGTCCGAGCAGTACTTC.

The CDR3 loop reads CASSSTGPGLTEAFF. The CDR3, as DNA: TGCGCCAGCAGCTCGACAGGGCCTGGTTTGACTGAAGCTTTCTTT. The chain employs TRBV5-1 and TRBJ1-1, with 7 nucleotides matching TRBD1. CDR1 and CDR2 from the germline V gene are SGHRS and YFSETQ. The CDR3 is 15 amino acids. Trimming took 3 bases from V and 5 from J; bases not matched to a gene: 10.